The 27 T cell receptor beta chains below come from one sample, sequenced in a study of T cell responses to AZD1222 COVID-19 vaccine. Here immunoSEQ multiplex PCR was the method, and the copy in TCRdb shows in-frame clones only, minus some. The sample records 85,000 to 90,000 clones, around 90% being singletons. The specimen was peripheral blood, collected on day 0 of AZD1222 vaccination. These receptors came from an adult in good health.

The genes are TRBV24-1 and TRBJ2-5; 7 bases agree with TRBD1. Germline-derived CDR1 and CDR2 are KGHDR and SFDVKD. The CDR3 consists of 16 residues. Trimming at V came to 1 base and at J to 4 bases, leaving 8 bases not matched to a gene. CDR3 DNA: TGTGCCACCAGTGATTTCAATAAGGGGGCGCGAGAGACCCAGTACTTC. Protein sequence: CATSDFNKGARETQYF.

The chain employs TRBV6-1 and TRBJ1-2, with D uncertain. CDR1 is MNHNS, CDR2 SASEGT, per germline. Trimming took 3 bases from V and 8 from J, leaving 10 bases between them. The CDR3 is made up of 12 amino acids. CDR3 bases: TGTGCCAGCAGTGAGGGGTTATACGGCTACACCTTC. It codes for CASSEGLYGYTF.

The V gene is TRBV29-1, the J gene TRBJ1-4; a weak D match, TRBD1 (6 bases). Between the trimmed V and J ends, which lost 7 bases and 6 bases, there was a span of 12 bases. Germline CDR1 SQVTM, CDR2 ANQGSEA. The CDR3 totals 12 residues. CDR3 protein: CSAQGRDEKLFF. CDR3 DNA sequence: TGCAGCGCACAGGGCCGCGATGAAAAACTGTTTTTT.

This chain uses TRBV19 with TRBJ2-1; possibly TRBD2 for D (5 bases). Germline CDR1 LNHDA, CDR2 SQIVND (reference sequence). The length of the CDR3 is 13 residues. Trimming took 2 bases from V and 9 from J, leaving 11 bases between them. The CDR3 region has the DNA TGTGCCAGTAGTATAATATACGAGGGTGAGCAGTTCTTC. This gives the protein CASSIIYEGEQFF.

This chain uses TRBV7-9 with TRBJ2-7; TRBD1 might be the D (5 bases). The CDR3 is made up of 16 amino acids. Germline CDR1 reads SEHNR; CDR2 reads FQNEAQ (reference sequence). V was cut by 1 base and J by 2 bases, with 15 bases left in between. The CDR3 DNA is TGTGCCAGCAGCTTAGGAGTGGGGCCCGAGCCCTACGAGCAGTACTTC. It is translated as CASSLGVGPEPYEQYF.

The count of this clone is one. The chain combines TRBV6-5 with TRBJ1-6, with TRBD1 matching over 9 bases. Germline V gene sequence: CDR1 MNHEY, CDR2 SVGAGI. J lost 10 bases, V lost 6 bases, and 10 bases had no gene match. CDR3 length: 15 amino acids. Here the CDR3 reads CASRTTGGGSSPLHF. The CDR3 DNA follows: TGTGCCAGCAGAACAACAGGGGGCGGAAGCTCACCCCTCCACTTT.

This chain joins TRBV27 and TRBJ2-2, with unresolved D. The CDR3 is 15 residues long. The germline gives CDR1 MNHEY, CDR2 SMNVEV (reference sequence). V was clipped by 0 bases and J by 3 bases, with 8 bases between them. Here the CDR3 reads CASSLSLTHTGELFF. DNA of the CDR3: TGTGCCAGCAGTTTATCCCTGACACACACCGGGGAGCTGTTTTTT.

This chain uses TRBV11-1 with TRBJ2-7; D is unresolved. Trimming removed 1 base at V and 3 bases at J, with 7 bases between. Germline assignment: CDR1 SGHAT and CDR2 FQDESV (reference sequence). The CDR3 loop spans 13 amino acids. The CDR3, as DNA: TGTGCCAGCAGCTTAGTACAGAACTACGAGCAGTACTTC. It specifies CASSLVQNYEQYF.

Note on this clone: A much larger clone lies one base from this, so it may be a read error. This CDR3 is CASSSSYEQYF. The CDR3 DNA reads as TGTGCCAGCAGCTCTTCCTACGAGCAGTACTTC. The chain is built from TRBV5-4 and TRBJ2-7; D uncertain. The CDR3 covers 11 residues. Germline-derived CDR1 and CDR2 are SGHNT and YYREEE (reference sequence). Trimming shortened V by 3 bases and J by 1 base, and 2 bases separated the two germline ends.

The chain employs TRBV28 and TRBJ1-5, with D unclear. From germline, CDR1 is MDHEN and CDR2 SYDVKM. V lost 6 bases and J lost 0, with 9 bases in between. This CDR3 has 14 residues. CDR3 in amino acids: CASSNNLSNQPQHF. In DNA form, the CDR3 reads TGTGCCAGCAGCAACAACCTTAGCAATCAGCCCCAGCATTTT.

This clone was seen only once. This chain connects TRBV5-1 to TRBJ2-5; D tentatively fits TRBD1 or TRBD2 (5 bases each). Germline V lookup: CDR1 SGHRS, CDR2 YFSETQ. V dropped 4 bases and J dropped 1 base, with 11 bases sitting between them. The CDR3 totals 14 residues. Here the CDR3 DNA reads TGCGCCAGCAGCCCCCGGGACGGCCAAGAGACCCAGTACTTC. The encoded protein is CASSPRDGQETQYF.

The genes are TRBV15 and TRBJ1-1, with unresolved D. The CDR3 loop spans 17 amino acids. V dropped 0 bases and J dropped 2 bases, with 16 bases sitting between them. Looked up from germline, CDR1 is LNHNV and CDR2 is YYDKDF (reference sequence). The CDR3 sequence: CATSRDLRLDGNTEAFF. For the CDR3, the DNA is TGTGCCACCAGCAGAGATCTCAGGTTAGATGGAAACACTGAAGCTTTCTTT. The full variable domain, in which reference TRBV15 and TRBJ1-1 provide the parts outside the CDR3, is DAMVIQNPRYQVTQFGKPVTLSCSQTLNHNVMYWYQQKSSQAPKLLFHYYDKDFNNEADTPDNFQSRRPNTSFCFLDIRSPGLGDTAMYLCATSRDLRLDGNTEAFFGQGTRLTVV.

V and J are TRBV19 and TRBJ1-5; D is unresolved. This CDR3 contains 13 residues. The ends were cut back, 3 bases at V and 7 bases at J, with 10 bases in the middle. Germline CDR1 LNHDA, CDR2 SQIVND (reference sequence). In DNA, the CDR3 is TGTGCCAGTAGTATTTCCAGACTACAGCCCCAGCATTTT. This codes for CASSISRLQPQHF.

This clone has a single count. The genes are TRBV3-1 (or the pseudogene TRBV3-2) and TRBJ2-6; D gene uncertain. Germline CDR1 and CDR2: LGHDT and YNNKEL (reference sequence). The CDR3 contains 14 residues. Between the trimmed V and J ends, which lost 4 bases and 3 bases, there was a span of 7 bases. The CDR3 coding sequence is TGTGCCAGCAGCCGAGGTCGTGGGGCCAACGTCCTGACTTTC. The encoded protein is CASSRGRGANVLTF.

The chain is built from TRBV7-9 and TRBJ2-1, with TRBD2 identical over 13 bases. V trimming: 1 base; J trimming: 4 bases; junction bases outside the gene matches: 1. The CDR3 is 16 residues long. Germline lookup yields CDR1 SEHNR and CDR2 FQNEAQ (reference sequence). For the CDR3, the DNA is TGTGCCAGCAGCTTAGGGACTAGCGGGAGATACAATGAGCAGTTCTTC. Encoded protein: CASSLGTSGRYNEQFF.

The chain recombines TRBV30 with TRBJ1-6, with unresolved D. V was pared by 3 bases and J by 3 bases, with 12 bases between. CDR3 length: 15 residues. Germline CDR1 reads GTSNPN; CDR2 reads SVGIG (reference sequence). The DNA of the CDR3 is TGTGCCTGGAGGACCCCGGGTCGCTATAATTCACCCCTCCACTTT. This encodes CAWRTPGRYNSPLHF.

This chain joins TRBV27 and TRBJ2-3, with 9 nucleotides matching TRBD1. Germline assignment: CDR1 MNHEY and CDR2 SMNVEV (reference sequence). Trimming at V came to 4 bases and at J to 8 bases, leaving 10 bases not matched to a gene. The CDR3 runs 15 residues. The DNA of the CDR3 is TGTGCCAGCAGTTGGACGACAGGGGGTCAGGGTACGCAGTATTTT. Translating gives CASSWTTGGQGTQYF.

The CDR3 DNA reads TGTGCCAGCAGCAGCCGGGACAGGGGCCGCTATAATTCACCCCTCCACTTT. Protein product: CASSSRDRGRYNSPLHF. The chain recombines TRBV9 with TRBJ1-6; 10 bases are shared with TRBD1. Trimming removed 4 bases from V and 3 bases from J; junction bases left unmatched: 7. This CDR3 spans 17 amino acids. Germline V CDR1 and CDR2: SGDLS, YYNGEE.

Here the CDR3 DNA reads TGTGCCAGCAGTTTCTTAGGGGACGGCACCGGGGAGCTGTTTTTT. Protein product: CASSFLGDGTGELFF. The V gene is TRBV27, the J gene TRBJ2-2; TRBD1 or TRBD2 may be the D gene (5 bases each). The V and J ends lost 3 bases and 4 bases respectively, with 12 bases between them. The length of the CDR3 is 15 residues. Germline CDR1 MNHEY, CDR2 SMNVEV (reference sequence).

V is TRBV30 and J is TRBJ1-3, with a possible D match to TRBD1 (5 bases). CDR3 length: 16 amino acids. Trimming removed 4 bases from V and 4 bases from J, with 20 bases in between. Per germline, CDR1 GTSNPN and CDR2 SVGIG (reference sequence). CDR3 sequence reads: CAWIPFPQGRGNTIYF. CDR3 nucleotide sequence: TGTGCCTGGATTCCTTTCCCGCAGGGAAGAGGAAACACCATATATTTT.

V is TRBV10-2 and J is TRBJ2-1, with D maybe TRBD1 (6 bases). This CDR3 comprises 12 residues. Germline loops: CDR1 WSHSY, CDR2 SAAADI. V was trimmed by 8 bases and J by 6 bases, leaving 11 bases between them. The CDR3 here is CASLTQGNEQFF. CDR3 nucleotides: TGCGCCAGCCTAACACAGGGCAATGAGCAGTTCTTC.

CDR3 protein: CASSLTLQGRAFF. The CDR3 bases are TGTGCCAGCAGTTTAACCCTTCAGGGACGGGCTTTCTTT. The rearrangement joins TRBV27 to TRBJ1-1, with D possibly TRBD1 on 5 matching bases. V lost 2 bases and J 11 bases, leaving 15 bases between the germline ends. The CDR3 length is 13 residues. CDR1 and CDR2 (germline): MNHEY, SMNVEV (reference sequence).

The chain combines TRBV28 with TRBJ1-2; 12 nucleotides align to TRBD1. The germline V gene encodes CDR1 MDHEN and CDR2 SYDVKM. The CDR3 loop spans 15 amino acids. J gave up 7 bases and V 4 bases, and 7 bases lay outside the gene matches. CDR3 bases: TGTGCCAGCAGTTCAGACCGGGACAGGGGGCTTGGCTACACCTTC. It yields the protein CASSSDRDRGLGYTF.

The chain combines TRBV7-2 with TRBJ2-5, with no clear D. CDR1 is SGHTA and CDR2 is FQGNSA in the germline V gene. The length of the CDR3 is 13 residues. Trimming stripped 2 bases from V and 5 bases from J, with 9 bases between. CDR3 in amino acids: CASSLPTRETQYF. The DNA for the CDR3 is TGTGCCAGCAGCTTACCAACCCGGGAGACCCAGTACTTC.

The chain joins TRBV5-5 to TRBJ2-7, with D uncertain. Trimming removed 9 bases from V and 1 base from J, with 26 bases in between. The germline CDR1 and CDR2 sequences are SGHKS and YYEKEE (reference sequence). This CDR3 contains 17 residues. This CDR3 reads CATSLGSRPFQSYEQYF. DNA for the CDR3: TGTGCCACCTCCCTGGGTAGTCGACCCTTTCAATCCTACGAGCAGTACTTC.

This clone was detected a few times. The chain is built from TRBV5-6 and TRBJ2-1; no firm D call. V lost 0 bases and J lost 5, with 9 bases in between. The CDR3 runs to 14 residues. CDR1 and CDR2 (germline): SGHDT, YYEEEE. The chain's CDR3 is CASSLVWQHNEQFF. The CDR3, as DNA: TGTGCCAGCAGCTTGGTATGGCAGCACAATGAGCAGTTCTTC.

This chain uses TRBV7-2 with TRBJ2-5; the match to TRBD1 covers 8 bases. The CDR3 runs to 14 residues. The J segment lost 5 bases and the V segment lost 5 bases, leaving 7 bases of the junction unmatched. Germline values: CDR1 SGHTA, CDR2 FQGNSA. The CDR3 loop reads CASSPGQVRETQYF. Written as DNA, the CDR3 is TGTGCCAGCAGCCCGGGACAGGTTCGGGAGACCCAGTACTTC.